This is a list of T cell receptor beta chains from one sample in a study of cytomegalovirus exposure and HLA in healthy donors. Profiled with immunoSEQ multiplex PCR; TCRdb holds only in-frame clones, not every one. This sample has roughly 98,000 clones; about 80% occur once, and the top ten carry approximately 2%. The material sequenced was PBMCs. These receptors were obtained from a man aged 35 to 55 in good health and CMV-seronegative. CDR3s include the opening cysteine and the closing phenylalanine or tryptophan. D genes are given only for firm matches. A row's size may be missing; if present it is once, few, many or a size class.

>TRBD2|once|TRBV7-9|TRBJ2-5
TGTGCCAGCAGCTTAGACCAGCTACTAGCGGGACAAGAGACCCAGTACTTC
CASSLDQLLAGQETQYF
>TRBD1|few|TRBV5-1|TRBJ2-1
TGCGCCAGCAGCGCTGGACAGGGTTGGGGCAATGAGCAGTTCTTC
CASSAGQGWGNEQFF
>NA|NA|TRBV5-1|TRBJ1-4
TGCGCCAGCAGCCGTCTTTCGGACAGAGAAAAACTGTTTTTT
CASSRLSDREKLFF
>NA|NA|TRBV27|TRBJ1-1
TGTGCCAGCAGTTTGTATGGAACAGGGATCCGAGCTTTCTTT
CASSLYGTGIRAFF
>TRBD1|NA|TRBV29-1|TRBJ2-7
TGCAGCGTTGTTGGACAGGGCCGGGACGAGCAGTACTTC
CSVVGQGRDEQYF
>TRBD2|NA|TRBV7-2|TRBJ2-7
TGTGCCAGCAGCTTGGGCGGGAGTCGTTACGAGCAGTACTTC
CASSLGGSRYEQYF
>NA|NA|TRBV14|TRBJ2-7
TGTGCCAGCAGCCCTCATCTATACGGGGGTGAGCAGTACTTC
CASSPHLYGGEQYF
>NA|once|TRBV30|TRBJ2-2
TGTGCCTGGAGTGAGGGAGTTGCGAACACCGGGGAGCTGTTTTTT
CAWSEGVANTGELFF
>TRBD1|NA|TRBV27|TRBJ2-6
TGTGCCAGCAGTATCCTCGGACAGGGGGTGTCTGGGGCCAACGTCCTGACTTTC
CASSILGQGVSGANVLTF
>NA|once|TRBV9|TRBJ1-4
TGTGCCAGCAGCACTACAGAGGGGGTAGAAAAACTGTTTTTT
CASSTTEGVEKLFF
>NA|NA|TRBV5-8|TRBJ2-5
TGTGCCAGCAGCCGACTTTACGGAGGCCAAGAGACCCAGTACTTC
CASSRLYGGQETQYF
>NA|NA|TRBV9|TRBJ1-2
TGTGCCAGCAGCGTAGTCGTCGGTCAGGGCGGAAACTATGGCTACACCTTC
CASSVVVGQGGNYGYTF
>TRBD2|once|TRBV30|TRBJ2-7
TGTGCCTGGAGTTCCACTAGCGGTGCCTACGAGCAGTACTTC
CAWSSTSGAYEQYF
>TRBD1|NA|TRBV28|TRBJ1-1
TGTGCCAGCAACCAACAGGGGGCGCGGATTGAAGCTTTCTTT
CASNQQGARIEAFF
>NA|once|TRBV5-4|TRBJ1-4
TGTGCCAGCAGCTTCGGCGGGTCAACGGAAAAACTGTTTTTT
CASSFGGSTEKLFF
>NA|NA|TRBV6-5|TRBJ2-6
TGTGCCAGCACTCAACAGCAGGCTGGGGCCAACGTCCTGACTTTC
CASTQQQAGANVLTF
>NA|NA|TRBV28|TRBJ2-7
TGTGCCAGCAGTTTACCCTCGACAGGTCCCTACGAGCAGTACTTC
CASSLPSTGPYEQYF
>TRBD1|NA|TRBV28|TRBJ2-7
TGTGCCAGCAGTTTGTGGGGACAGGGAAACGAGCAGTACTTC
CASSLWGQGNEQYF
>NA|NA|TRBV7-9|TRBJ1-1
TGTGCCAGCCGGACAGATCTGAACACTGAAGCTTTCTTT
CASRTDLNTEAFF
>TRBD1|NA|TRBV27|TRBJ2-7
TGTGCCAGCAGTTTATCGACAGGGGAGCAGTACTTC
CASSLSTGEQYF
>NA|NA|TRBV28|TRBJ1-1
TGTGCCAGCAGCCCATTTGGGGAGTCAACTGAAGCTTTCTTT
CASSPFGESTEAFF
>TRBD2|NA|TRBV19|TRBJ2-3
TGTGCCAGTGCTAGCGGAGGTAGATGGGATACGCAGTATTTT
CASASGGRWDTQYF
>NA|NA|TRBV4-1|TRBJ2-3
TGCGCCAGCAGCTCGTTAGAAGATACGCAGTATTTT
CASSSLEDTQYF
>TRBD1|NA|TRBV4-3|TRBJ2-2
TGCGCCAGCAGCCATGGGACAGGGGGCTTGGGGGAGCTGTTTTTT
CASSHGTGGLGELFF
>NA|NA|TRBV5-1|TRBJ2-7
TGCGCCAGCAGCATGGTCGCCTACGAGCAGTACTTC
CASSMVAYEQYF
>NA|NA|TRBV29-1|TRBJ2-5
TGCAGCGTCGAATACAGGGTAGGAGTAGTTGGGACCCAGTACTTC
CSVEYRVGVVGTQYF
>TRBD2|NA|TRBV7-7|TRBJ2-5
TGTGCCAGCGAGAGACTAGCGGGAATGTCAGAGACCCAGTACTTC
CASERLAGMSETQYF
>NA|once|TRBV10-2|TRBJ1-2
TGCGCCAGCAGTGAAGGGACCGGGAGCCCGTATGGCTACACCTTC
CASSEGTGSPYGYTF
>TRBD1|NA|TRBV5-1|TRBJ2-7
TGCGCCAGCAGCTTACCCGGGACAGGGGGTATTTACGAGCAGTACTTC
CASSLPGTGGIYEQYF
>NA|NA|TRBV19|TRBJ2-7
TGTGCCAGTAGTATAACGAGCCTGTACGAGCAGTACTTC
CASSITSLYEQYF
>TRBD2|NA|TRBV18|TRBJ2-3
TGTGCCAGCTCACCTTTTACTAGCGGGAGGGCCAGCACAGATACGCAGTATTTT
CASSPFTSGRASTDTQYF